The sequence of this T cell receptor (beta chain) was determined in a study of blood T cell repertoires in COVID-19. Study information: The United States, Italy and Spain supplied acute and convalescent COVID-19 samples. From T cells, B-cell-depleted T cells, or PBMCs came the material, which was cDNA or gDNA.

Authors' processing steps: Reference gene primer amplification in the assay estimated nucleated cell counts. The repertoire was sequenced with immunoSEQ multiplex PCR; TCRdb's copy has only in-frame clones and lacks some. The V and J calls and clone size come from that table; D and trimming were worked out from the DNA. Altogether roughly 120,000 clones are present, approximately 87% being singletons, with the ten largest covering 18%. This clone was seen a single time. Germline V gene data show CDR1 as GTSNPN and CDR2 as SVGIG (reference sequence). The CDR3 is made up of 14 amino acids. V was trimmed by 2 bases and J by 1 base, leaving 11 bases between them.

This chain joins TRBV30 and TRBJ1-1; D ambiguous. This TCR derives from a woman in her sixties or seventies with acute or convalescent COVID-19. Sequenced input: peripheral blood. In nucleotides, the CDR3 is TGTGCCTGGAGTCTAACACAGACGAACACTGAAGCTTTCTTT. Protein sequence: CAWSLTQTNTEAFF.